These 25 T cell receptor beta chains came from one sample sequenced in a study of post-analysis software for immune sequencing data. Whole-study results and caveats: Patients carried four or five TRBV segments more frequently than controls did, and TRBV5-6, TRBV5-1 and TRBV20-1 were among them.

Presence of unique molecular identifiers characterized the TCR beta cDNA libraries. TCRdb used MiXCR to reprocess the PCR reads, holding one entry per CDR3 protein. The sample contains roughly 800,000 distinct CDR3 sequences, more than 45% of which appear only once. Antigens for these TCRs are unknown. Material: blood. Every receptor here comes from a girl between 10 and 17 years old with multiple sclerosis.

This sequence joins TRBV6-6 and TRBJ2-1; D may be TRBD2 (6 bases). The CDR3 runs 15 residues. Trimming removed 4 bases at V and 9 bases at J, with 19 bases between. Germline V gene data show CDR1 as MNHNY and CDR2 as SVGAGI (reference sequence). The CDR3 nucleotides read TGTGCCAGCAGTTTCCCATCCGAGGGACTTAGTGAGCAGTTCTTC. Residues: CASSFPSEGLSEQFF.

This clonotype turned up a few times. V and J are TRBV6-5 and TRBJ2-5, with 8 positions matching TRBD1. CDR1 is MNHEY and CDR2 is SVGAGI in the germline V gene. The CDR3 extends over 13 amino acids. V lost 11 bases to trimming and J lost 11 bases; unmatched junction nucleotides: 16. In DNA, the CDR3 is TGTGCCTCAAGACAGGGGTTGGACAATGAGCAGTACTTC. Its protein is CASRQGLDNEQYF.

J is TRBJ2-5 and V is TRBV19, with D tentatively TRBD2 (6 bases). This CDR3 contains 15 residues. Per germline, CDR1 LNHDA and CDR2 SQIVND (reference sequence). V lost 4 bases, J lost 11 bases, and 23 bases lay in between. The CDR3 nucleotides read TGTGCCAGTAGTAAAGGGACGTTCGGCGGCGGGGAGCAGTACTTC. As protein: CASSKGTFGGGEQYF. Filled out from reference TRBV19 and TRBJ2-5, the complete variable domain reads DGGITQSPKYLFRKEGQNVTLSCEQNLNHDAMYWYRQDPGQGLRLIYYSQIVNDFQKGDIAEGYSVSREKKESFPLTVTSAQKNPTAFYLCASSKGTFGGGEQYFGPGTRLLVL.

The chain has TRBV6-5 and TRBJ2-5, with 10 bases lining up with TRBD2. The V segment lost 5 bases and the J segment 1 base; nucleotides outside the gene matches: 4. The CDR3 sequence is 15 residues long. CDR1 is MNHEY and CDR2 is SVGAGI in the germline V gene. CDR3 region: CASSRGLAFQETQYF. The CDR3 DNA is TGTGCCAGCAGTAGGGGACTAGCGTTCCAAGAGACCCAGTACTTC.

V is TRBV5-1 and J is TRBJ2-5; 11 bases match TRBD2. This CDR3 spans 18 amino acids. In germline, CDR1 is SGHRS, CDR2 YFSETQ. Trimming cost V 5 bases and J 5 bases; bases outside gene matches: 17. CDR3 sequence: CASRSGTSGVAVIETQYF. Here the CDR3 DNA reads TGCGCCAGCAGGTCCGGGACTAGCGGAGTCGCAGTAATTGAGACCCAGTACTTC.

The chain uses TRBV3-1 and TRBJ1-5; 7 bases are shared with TRBD1. The CDR3 consists of 17 residues. V lost 2 bases, J lost 5 bases, and 12 bases stayed unmatched. Germline assignment: CDR1 LGHDT and CDR2 YNNKEL (reference sequence). The CDR3 region is CASSQSVAGGQDQPQHF. The DNA for the CDR3 is TGTGCCAGCAGCCAATCCGTGGCAGGGGGTCAGGATCAGCCCCAGCATTTT.

This clonotype occurred a few times. This chain uses TRBV20-1 with TRBJ2-7, with TRBD2 matching over 8 bases. This CDR3 has 16 amino acids. Germline V gene lookup returns CDR1 DFQATT and CDR2 SNEGSKA (reference sequence). V gave up 0 bases and J gave up 2 bases; unmatched junction bases: 9. The CDR3 here is CSARDSLTGGPYEQYF. In nucleotides, the CDR3 is TGCAGTGCTAGAGATTCGTTGACGGGAGGGCCCTACGAGCAGTACTTC.

The CDR3 sequence is CATSEQYNEQFF. CDR3 nucleotide sequence: TGTGCCACCAGTGAACAGTACAATGAGCAGTTCTTC. The rearrangement uses TRBV24-1 and TRBJ2-1; D not certain. Germline CDR1 and CDR2: KGHDR and SFDVKD. This CDR3 is 12 amino acids long. Trimming removed 4 bases from V and 4 bases from J, with 4 bases in between.

In this sample, this clonotype turned up once. This sequence joins TRBV4-1 and TRBJ2-7; D may be TRBD2 (5 bases). Deletions cut 0 bases from V and 2 bases from J, with 14 bases between. CDR1 MGHRA and CDR2 YSYEKL come from the germline V gene. The CDR3 consists of 16 residues. This CDR3 reads CASSQDEDSFAYEQYF. Written as DNA, the CDR3 is TGCGCCAGCAGCCAAGATGAGGACTCGTTCGCCTACGAGCAGTACTTC.

The gene calls are TRBV20-1 and TRBJ2-1; TRBD2 matches 14 bases. The germline V gene has CDR1 DFQATT and CDR2 SNEGSKA (reference sequence). The CDR3 sequence is 15 residues long. J was trimmed by 7 bases and V by 6 bases; bases with no gene match: 8. The CDR3 sequence is CSATPRTSGRNEQFF. The CDR3 DNA follows: TGCAGTGCGACTCCTCGGACTAGCGGGAGGAATGAGCAGTTCTTC.

The V call is TRBV29-1, the J call TRBJ2-1; D is perhaps TRBD1 (5 bases). The germline gives CDR1 SQVTM, CDR2 ANQGSEA. The CDR3 spans 16 residues. V lost 4 bases to trimming and J lost 0 bases, with 16 bases between them. The DNA of the CDR3 is TGCAGCGTTGTTCGCACGACAGCGAGCTCCTACAATGAGCAGTTCTTC. It translates to CSVVRTTASSYNEQFF.

This sequence joins TRBV5-1 and TRBJ2-4; TRBD1 might be the D (5 bases). CDR1 is SGHRS and CDR2 is YFSETQ in the germline V gene. Trimming removed 5 bases at V and 13 bases at J, with 22 bases between. CDR3 length equals 14 residues. In DNA, the CDR3 is TGCGCCAGCAGAGGCAGGGTAGATGGAGAAACCCAGTACTTC. This sequence encodes CASRGRVDGETQYF.

In the case of this clonotype: Mismatch with germline at one junction end may stem from a read error. CDR3 in amino acids: CASRWTSGSTGSCNEQFF. In DNA, the CDR3 is TGTGCCAGCAGATGGACTAGCGGGAGCACCGGCTCCTGCAATGAGCAGTTCTTC. The rearrangement uses TRBV6-1 and TRBJ2-1; 13 nucleotides match TRBD2. Germline CDR1 and CDR2: MNHNS and SASEGT. The CDR3 runs to 18 residues.

CDR3 coding DNA: TGTGCCAGCAGTTGGGCGGGACGGACCTACGAGCAGTACTTC. As protein: CASSWAGRTYEQYF. The chain joins TRBV28 to TRBJ2-7, with D possibly matching TRBD2 (6 bases). In germline, CDR1 is MDHEN, CDR2 SYDVKM. The CDR3 extends over 14 amino acids. Trimming removed 4 bases from V and 2 bases from J, with 12 bases in between. The full variable domain, its missing parts supplied by reference TRBV28 and TRBJ2-7, is DVKVTQSSRYLVKRTGEKVFLECVQDMDHENMFWYRQDPGLGLRLIYFSYDVKMKEKGDIPEGYSVSREKKERFSLILESASTNQTSMYLCASSWAGRTYEQYFGPGTRLTVT.

This rearrangement joins TRBV4-3 to TRBJ2-5, with TRBD2 matching over 9 bases. The CDR3 is made up of 17 amino acids. V was pared by 0 bases and J by 11 bases, with 16 bases of the junction left unmatched. The germline CDR1 and CDR2 sequences are LGHNA and YSLEER. Written as DNA, the CDR3 is TGCGCCAGCAGCCAAGATTTGGCTAGCGGGATTCCCAATGAGCAGTACTTC. Amino acid sequence: CASSQDLASGIPNEQYF.

This clonotype occurred a few times. This sequence joins TRBV7-2 and TRBJ1-5; a possible D gene is TRBD1 (6 bases). Looked up from germline, CDR1 is SGHTA and CDR2 is FQGNSA. This CDR3 is 17 amino acids long. V was trimmed by 1 base and J by 0 bases, leaving 13 bases between them. CDR3 loop: CASSLDTGLYSNQPQHF. CDR3 nucleotides: TGTGCCAGCAGCTTAGACACAGGGCTTTATAGCAATCAGCCCCAGCATTTT.

This clonotype has a handful of counts. The CDR3 DNA sequence: TGTGCCAGCAGCCGACCCGGTTATGAGCAGTTCTTC. Translated, it gives CASSRPGYEQFF. The V and J genes are TRBV5-6 and TRBJ2-1; D gene unclear. The CDR3 contains 12 residues. The V gene lost 4 bases and the J gene lost 8 bases, with 10 bases spanning the gap. Germline CDR1 and CDR2: SGHDT and YYEEEE.

This clonotype was seen more than once but under ten times. Here the CDR3 DNA reads TGTGCCAGCAGCGCCGGGACAGGAGGCGAGCAGTACTTC. Its translation: CASSAGTGGEQYF. The chain has TRBV9 and TRBJ2-7, with 8 bases aligning to TRBD1. CDR1 SGDLS and CDR2 YYNGEE come from the germline V gene. The length of the CDR3 is 13 residues. Germline trimming cut 3 bases from V and 6 bases from J; bases unmatched to any gene: 5.

V usage is TRBV7-9 and J usage is TRBJ2-6, with D tentatively TRBD1 (6 bases). The V end lost 5 bases, the J end lost 4 bases, and 15 bases lay between the germline ends. Per germline, CDR1 SEHNR and CDR2 FQNEAQ (reference sequence). CDR3 size: 16 residues. The CDR3 DNA sequence: TGTGCCAGCAGCCCGTCAGGGGTTGCCGGGGCCAACGTCCTGACTTTC. This gives the protein CASSPSGVAGANVLTF.

The rearrangement links TRBV4-2 to TRBJ2-1, with 9 nucleotides matching TRBD2. Germline V lookup: CDR1 LGHNA, CDR2 YNFKEQ. CDR3 length: 17 amino acids. Germline trimming cut 3 bases from V and 5 bases from J; bases unmatched to any gene: 11. Here the CDR3 DNA reads TGTGCCAGCAGCCAGGATTGGGAAAGACTAGCGGACAATGAGCAGTTCTTC. This gives the protein CASSQDWERLADNEQFF.

This chain joins TRBV7-2 and TRBJ2-5, with 12 bases identical to TRBD2. The germline V gene encodes CDR1 SGHTA and CDR2 FQGNSA. The CDR3 runs 15 residues. Germline trimming cut 4 bases from V and 4 bases from J; bases unmatched to any gene: 4. The CDR3 DNA reads TGTGCCAGCAGCTCTAGCGGGAGGGCCTCAGAGACCCAGTACTTC. Translating gives CASSSSGRASETQYF.

This clonotype was seen a handful of times. The V and J genes are TRBV10-3 and TRBJ2-1; D is uncertain. This CDR3 contains 12 residues. Germline V gives CDR1 ENHRY, CDR2 SYGVKD. Trimming took 2 bases from V and 6 from J, leaving 5 bases between them. CDR3 region: CAISEVPNEQFF. The CDR3 DNA reads TGTGCCATCAGTGAGGTGCCCAATGAGCAGTTCTTC.

In its sample, this clonotype was seen a few times. V is TRBV4-3 and J is TRBJ2-1, with a tentative D call TRBD2 (5 bases). Germline CDR1 LGHNA, CDR2 YSLEER. The CDR3 is made up of 18 amino acids. The ends were cut back, 2 bases at V and 6 bases at J, with 23 bases in the middle. The CDR3 sequence is CASSQPNHSGPVFNEQFF. CDR3 in DNA: TGCGCCAGCAGCCAACCTAACCACAGCGGCCCCGTATTCAATGAGCAGTTCTTC.

The chain links TRBV20-1 to TRBJ2-5, with 8 bases matching TRBD2. Germline CDR1 is DFQATT and CDR2 is SNEGSKA (reference sequence). CDR3 size: 15 residues. J was trimmed by 1 base and V by 0 bases; bases with no gene match: 4. The chain's CDR3 is CSARDPAGAQETQYF. The CDR3 DNA follows: TGCAGTGCTAGAGATCCAGCGGGAGCCCAAGAGACCCAGTACTTC.

The chain is built from TRBV28 and TRBJ1-4; a weak D match, TRBD1 (6 bases). V lost 5 bases to trimming and J lost 6 bases, with 13 bases between them. This CDR3 spans 14 amino acids. Germline-derived CDR1 and CDR2 are MDHEN and SYDVKM. As DNA, the CDR3 is TGTGCCAGCAGTCAGAGGGGGTATGATGAAAAACTGTTTTTT. Protein sequence: CASSQRGYDEKLFF. Variable domain in full (rest from reference TRBV28 and TRBJ1-4): DVKVTQSSRYLVKRTGEKVFLECVQDMDHENMFWYRQDPGLGLRLIYFSYDVKMKEKGDIPEGYSVSREKKERFSLILESASTNQTSMYLCASSQRGYDEKLFFGSGTQLSVL.